Given below is one TCR beta chain in context. Original handling: The authors estimated nucleated cell counts from reference gene primer amplification. TCRdb keeps only in-frame clones here, not all; method: immunoSEQ multiplex PCR. The V and J calls and clone size are taken from that table; D and trimming were inferred from the DNA. The sample has about 190,000 clones; around 84% are singletons. Germline CDR1 reads MGHRA; CDR2 reads YSYEKL. The CDR3 runs 16 residues. The V and J ends lost 2 bases and 0 bases respectively, with 12 bases between them. These data come from a study of blood T cell repertoires in COVID-19. About the research overall: The United States, Italy and Spain were the sources of the acute and convalescent COVID-19 samples.

The genes are TRBV4-1 and TRBJ2-3, with a weak D call TRBD2 (6 bases). The sample taken for sequencing was peripheral blood. The source is a human donor in a cohort sampled during active COVID-19. CDR3 in DNA: TGCGCCAGCAGCCAAACCCCGGGGGTTAGCACAGATACGCAGTATTTT. This translates into CASSQTPGVSTDTQYF.